Described below is a single T cell receptor beta chain sequence and its context. Its antigen is unknown. The source of the sample is a study of shared clonotypes between healthy human individuals. Study-level findings and limits: Clonotypes not shared had lower generation probabilities than those common to all four donors. Rarefaction showed sorted-subset sequencing was incomplete despite large depth. It was expected that sequencing depth would affect clonotype sharing among donors. Across subsets, estimated richness was generally greater for naive than for memory populations.

TCRdb keeps only in-frame clones here, not all; method: immunoSEQ multiplex PCR. The table shows about 1 million clones, with roughly 80% occurring only once. V was pared by 7 bases and J by 5 bases, with 7 bases of the junction left unmatched. The germline V gene encodes CDR1 MNHNY and CDR2 SVGAGI (reference sequence). The CDR3 sequence is 13 residues long. The chain joins TRBV6-6 to TRBJ2-5; the match to TRBD1 covers 7 bases. The sample was memory CD4+ T cells sorted from blood. Subset reported: CD45RA-negative fraction. This receptor was obtained from a man between 18 and 29 years old in good health. This CDR3 is CASTPGGQETQYF. The CDR3 region has the DNA TGTGCCAGCACCCCTGGGGGACAGGAGACCCAGTACTTC.